One and the same sample provided the 24 T cell receptor beta chains below, sequenced in a study of shared clonotypes between healthy human individuals. Data came from immunoSEQ multiplex PCR; TCRdb stores just in-frame clones and leaves some out. This sample carries 2 million to 2.5 million clones, approximately 95% of them seen once, and the ten largest clones take under 0.45%. Sequenced material: naive CD4+ T cells from PBMCs. As for subset: CD45RA+ positively selected. The receptors originated from a man aged 18 to 29 in good health. Some clones in this sample may be carry-over from other donors' samples.

This rearrangement joins TRBV9 to TRBJ2-7, with D possibly matching TRBD2 (6 bases). V was shortened by 0 bases and J by 4 bases, with 17 bases between the two germline ends. The CDR3 is 16 amino acids. Germline CDR1 and CDR2: SGDLS and YYNGEE. The CDR3 nucleotides are TGTGCCAGCAGCGTAGGCGGGAAGGCGGAAACGTACGAGCAGTACTTC. Translated, it gives CASSVGGKAETYEQYF.

The V gene is TRBV9, the J gene TRBJ2-3, with 7 bases fitting TRBD1. Per the germline V gene, CDR1 is SGDLS and CDR2 is YYNGEE. Unmatched junction bases numbered 15, after V lost 3 bases and J lost 2 bases. This CDR3 spans 18 amino acids. CDR3 coding DNA: TGTGCCAGCAGCGCGATGGGGGCAGGGGGTTCGATCACAGATACGCAGTATTTT. Translated: CASSAMGAGGSITDTQYF.

V is TRBV6-6 and J is TRBJ1-1, with 7 bases identical to TRBD1. From germline, CDR1 is MNHNY and CDR2 SVGAGI (reference sequence). Trimming took 6 bases from V and 5 from J; bases not matched to a gene: 9. The CDR3 totals 14 residues. The CDR3 DNA reads TGTGCCAGCAGGTTCAACAGGGGAGTGACTGAAGCTTTCTTT. This sequence encodes CASRFNRGVTEAFF.

The rearrangement uses TRBV30 and TRBJ2-1; D remains unclear. The ends were cut back, 2 bases at V and 3 bases at J, with 5 bases in the middle. Germline V gene data show CDR1 as GTSNPN and CDR2 as SVGIG (reference sequence). The CDR3 runs to 12 residues. The CDR3 loop reads CAWSRLYNEQFF. The CDR3 nucleotides read TGTGCCTGGAGTCGACTCTACAATGAGCAGTTCTTC.

The gene calls are TRBV2 and TRBJ2-7, with 9 bases aligning to TRBD1. The germline CDR1 and CDR2 sequences are SNHLY and FYNNEI. This CDR3 contains 15 residues. V gave up 4 bases and J gave up 2 bases; unmatched junction bases: 6. CDR3 amino acids: CASSVKDRGAYEQYF. The CDR3 DNA is TGTGCCAGCAGTGTTAAAGACAGGGGGGCCTACGAGCAGTACTTC.

This chain links TRBV11-1 with TRBJ2-7; D gene uncertain. The germline V and J ends were trimmed by 3 bases and 3 bases, with 9 bases remaining between them. The CDR3 sequence is 13 residues long. Per germline, CDR1 SGHAT and CDR2 FQDESV (reference sequence). In nucleotides, the CDR3 is TGTGCCAGCAGCTTCGGTACGCTCTACGAGCAGTACTTC. Amino acid sequence: CASSFGTLYEQYF. Full variable domain (rest looked up from reference TRBV11-1 and TRBJ2-7): EAEVAQSPRYKITEKSQAVAFWCDPISGHATLYWYRQILGQGPELLVQFQDESVVDDSQLPKDRFSAERLKGVDSTLKIQPAELGDSAMYLCASSFGTLYEQYFGPGTRLTVT.

On this clone itself: This sample also contains other DNA sequences that code for the same CDR3. The chain carries TRBV7-9 and TRBJ2-3; 14 bases map to TRBD2. This CDR3 region has 16 residues. The V segment lost 5 bases and the J segment 2 bases; nucleotides outside the gene matches: 3. CDR1 SEHNR and CDR2 FQNEAQ come from the germline V gene (reference sequence). CDR3 DNA: TGTGCCAGCAGCAGGGGACTAGCGGGAGCCACAGATACGCAGTATTTT. This sequence encodes CASSRGLAGATDTQYF.

The V and J genes are TRBV7-3 and TRBJ1-1, with D maybe TRBD1 (5 bases). The CDR3 loop spans 15 amino acids. The germline V gene has CDR1 SGHTA and CDR2 FQGTGA. Trimming removed 1 base from V and 1 base from J, with 10 bases in between. The DNA for the CDR3 is TGTGCCAGCAGCTTAAATTCTGGGGGGAACACTGAAGCTTTCTTT. This sequence encodes CASSLNSGGNTEAFF.

V is TRBV7-3 and J is TRBJ2-1; D ambiguous. The CDR3 covers 15 residues. Germline V gene sequence: CDR1 SGHTA, CDR2 FQGTGA. V was trimmed by 5 bases and J by 5 bases, leaving 16 bases between them. CDR3 in amino acids: CASSPQTGPDNEQFF. CDR3 in DNA: TGTGCCAGCAGCCCCCAAACCGGGCCGGACAATGAGCAGTTCTTC.

About this clone itself: Compared with germline, one end of the junction differs, possibly owing to a read error. The chain uses TRBV10-3 and TRBJ2-5, with D perhaps matching TRBD1 or TRBD2 (6 bases each). The length of the CDR3 is 15 residues. CDR1 ENHRY and CDR2 SYGVKD come from the germline V gene. The CDR3 sequence: CAMSGGAGRQETQYF. Here the CDR3 DNA reads TGTGCCATGAGTGGGGGCGCAGGGAGGCAGGAGACCCAGTACTTC.

The gene calls are TRBV6-1 and TRBJ1-2; no firm D call. The CDR3 is 13 residues long. CDR1 MNHNS and CDR2 SASEGT come from the germline V gene. Trimming shortened V by 6 bases and J by 0 bases, and 8 bases separated the two germline ends. The CDR3 reads CASSAQANYGYTF. In nucleotides, the CDR3 is TGTGCCAGCAGCGCGCAAGCTAACTATGGCTACACCTTC.

The chain couples TRBV28 to TRBJ1-1; D ambiguous. Germline values: CDR1 MDHEN, CDR2 SYDVKM. Trimming took 6 bases from V and 0 from J, leaving 14 bases between them. The CDR3 length is 15 residues. CDR3 bases: TGTGCCAGCAGGGAGTACACCCGCATGAACACTGAAGCTTTCTTT. Translating gives CASREYTRMNTEAFF.

The rearrangement uses TRBV14 and TRBJ2-3, with 9 bases lining up with TRBD1. Germline lookup yields CDR1 SGHDN and CDR2 FVKESK. The CDR3 totals 15 residues. With 1 base clipped from V and 6 bases from J, the junction kept 5 bases outside the gene matches. This chain's CDR3 is CASSQATGGWDTQYF. CDR3 coding DNA: TGTGCCAGCAGCCAAGCAACAGGGGGCTGGGATACGCAGTATTTT.

The V call is TRBV25-1, the J call TRBJ1-4, with TRBD1 matching over 9 bases. Trimming cost V 3 bases and J 8 bases; bases outside gene matches: 7. Germline V gene sequence: CDR1 MGHDK, CDR2 SYGVNS. The CDR3 is 15 residues long. The CDR3 loop reads CASSDHRGRGEKLFF. The CDR3 nucleotides are TGTGCCAGCAGTGACCACAGGGGGCGCGGGGAAAAACTGTTTTTT.

To note about this clone: The junction shows a germline mismatch at one end, possibly a read error. Distinct nucleotide sequences in the sample also encode this CDR3. The V and J genes are TRBV7-2 and TRBJ1-1; D is perhaps TRBD1 (6 bases). The CDR3 totals 11 residues. Germline CDR1 reads SGHTA; CDR2 reads FQGNSA. This CDR3 reads CASSLGGEAFF. The CDR3 region has the DNA TGTGCCAGCAGTTTAGGGGGGGAGGCTTTCTTT.

The chain carries TRBV15 and TRBJ2-2; D uncertain. V was trimmed by 0 bases and J by 3 bases, leaving 5 bases between them. CDR1 is LNHNV, CDR2 YYDKDF, per germline (reference sequence). The CDR3 contains 14 residues. DNA of the CDR3: TGTGCCACCAGCAGAGAACGAGACACCGGGGAGCTGTTTTTT. It encodes CATSRERDTGELFF.

This chain links TRBV28 with TRBJ1-1; D might be TRBD1 (6 bases). The CDR3 has 14 residues. CDR1 is MDHEN, CDR2 SYDVKM, per germline. Trimming cost V 8 bases and J 1 base, with 14 bases left between them. CDR3 sequence: CASGIPTGNTEAFF. The CDR3 region has the DNA TGTGCCAGCGGGATACCGACAGGGAACACTGAAGCTTTCTTT.

This chain connects TRBV27 to TRBJ2-7, with D unclear. CDR1 and CDR2 from the germline V gene are MNHEY and SMNVEV (reference sequence). The V end was cut by 5 bases, the J end by 7 bases, with 18 bases between. This CDR3 is built from 14 residues. The CDR3 DNA follows: TGTGCCAGCAGTCCCCCCCGGCCCCGTGGTGAGCAGTACTTC. Amino acids: CASSPPRPRGEQYF.

V usage is TRBV28 and J usage is TRBJ1-1; a possible D gene is TRBD1 (6 bases). CDR1 MDHEN and CDR2 SYDVKM come from the germline V gene. This CDR3 is built from 14 residues. Between the trimmed V and J ends, which lost 6 bases and 4 bases, there was a span of 15 bases. The CDR3 is CASSSAGAPTEAFF. In DNA form, the CDR3 reads TGTGCCAGCAGCTCCGCAGGGGCGCCCACTGAAGCTTTCTTT.

This clone was observed a handful of times. The chain has TRBV11-2 and TRBJ1-1; D gene ambiguous. Germline V lookup: CDR1 SGHAT, CDR2 FQNNGV. CDR3 length: 12 residues. V gave up 0 bases and J gave up 8 bases, with 7 bases separating them. As DNA, the CDR3 is TGTGCCAGCAGCTTAGAGGCGGGGGAAGCTTTCTTT. This translates into CASSLEAGEAFF. The whole variable domain, filled in from reference TRBV11-2 and TRBJ1-1, reads EAGVAQSPRYKIIEKRQSVAFWCNPISGHATLYWYQQILGQGPKLLIQFQNNGVVDDSQLPKDRFSAERLKGVDSTLKIQPAKLEDSAVYLCASSLEAGEAFFGQGTRLTVV.

The chain joins TRBV10-3 to TRBJ2-1; a weak D match, TRBD2 (6 bases). This CDR3 comprises 17 residues. V lost 3 bases and J lost 0, with 15 bases in between. From germline, CDR1 is ENHRY and CDR2 SYGVKD. The CDR3 DNA reads as TGTGCCATCAGTGAACCGGGACTCCCCGGCTCCTACAATGAGCAGTTCTTC. Its protein product is CAISEPGLPGSYNEQFF.

Notes on this clone: The same CDR3 is also encoded by other DNA sequences in this sample. The V call is TRBV5-1, the J call TRBJ1-1; the D gene is possibly TRBD1 (5 bases). The CDR3 is made up of 14 amino acids. Germline loops: CDR1 SGHRS, CDR2 YFSETQ. V lost 0 bases and J lost 4, with 10 bases in between. The CDR3 sequence: CASSLAQGGTEAFF. The CDR3, as DNA: TGCGCCAGCAGCTTGGCGCAGGGAGGCACTGAAGCTTTCTTT.

This chain connects TRBV6-1 to TRBJ2-7; D is undetermined. Trimming left V 0 bases short and J 0 bases short, with 12 bases between. CDR1 and CDR2 (germline): MNHNS, SASEGT. CDR3 length: 16 amino acids. CDR3 residues: CASSEADARASYEQYF. The CDR3 nucleotides are TGTGCCAGCAGTGAAGCGGACGCCCGGGCCTCCTACGAGCAGTACTTC.

This chain joins TRBV18 and TRBJ1-1, with 11 bases aligning to TRBD1. Germline loops: CDR1 KGHSH, CDR2 LQKENI. Trimming took 0 bases from V and 8 from J; bases not matched to a gene: 8. The CDR3 runs 16 residues. The CDR3 sequence is CASSPPKRDRGREAFF. The CDR3 DNA follows: TGTGCCAGCTCACCACCAAAAAGGGACAGGGGGAGAGAAGCTTTCTTT. The full variable domain, completed using reference TRBV18 and TRBJ1-1, is NAGVMQNPRHLVRRRGQEARLRCSPMKGHSHVYWYRQLPEEGLKFMVYLQKENIIDESGMPKERFSAEFPKEGPSILRIQQVVRGDSAAYFCASSPPKRDRGREAFFGQGTRLTVV.